This is a list of T cell receptor beta chains from one sample in a study of OX40 agonist ivuxolimab in advanced cancers. Sequencing used immunoSEQ multiplex PCR; TCRdb keeps in-frame clones, though not all of them. This sample has tens of thousands of clones, with 90% to 95% found just once. The sample consisted of CD4+ or CD8+ T cells sorted from blood, taken in a trial of the OX40 agonist ivuxolimab. These receptors all come from an adult with an advanced solid tumor such as melanoma, head and neck, liver or kidney cancer. The CDR3 runs from the conserved cysteine through the conserved F or W. The order of the fields is D gene, J gene, clone size, V gene, CDR3 protein, CDR3 DNA. A D gene is named only where the DNA matches it firmly. Clone size is shown for a subset of rows, as once, few, many or a class of expanded clone.

>.|TRBJ2-7|.|TRBV9
CASSQGGRAYEQYF
TGTGCCAGCAGCCAAGGAGGCAGGGCCTACGAGCAGTACTTC
>TRBD1|TRBJ2-7|.|TRBV9
CASSGDRGRQRDEQYF
TGTGCCAGCAGCGGGGACAGGGGGCGACAACGCGACGAGCAGTACTTC
>TRBD1|TRBJ2-7|.|TRBV7-9
CASMGFAGQGYEQYF
TGTGCCAGCATGGGTTTTGCAGGACAGGGCTACGAGCAGTACTTC
>TRBD1|TRBJ2-3|.|TRBV14
CASSRTGGTDTQYF
TGTGCCAGCAGCCGAACAGGGGGCACAGATACGCAGTATTTT
>.|TRBJ2-3|.|TRBV2
CASWEGPTDTQYF
TGTGCCAGCTGGGAAGGGCCCACAGATACGCAGTATTTT
>.|TRBJ2-1|.|TRBV19
CASSIGGHNEQFF
TGTGCCAGTAGTATCGGGGGGCACAATGAGCAGTTCTTC
>.|TRBJ1-4|.|TRBV4-3
CASSQDASTNEKLFF
TGCGCCAGCAGCCAAGATGCCTCAACTAATGAAAAACTGTTTTTT
>TRBD2|TRBJ2-1|.|TRBV4-2
CASSHGEGLAETANYNEQFF
TGTGCCAGCAGCCACGGGGAGGGACTAGCGGAGACCGCCAACTACAATGAGCAGTTCTTC
>TRBD1|TRBJ1-1|.|TRBV7-2
CASSLAQGAAEAFF
TGTGCCAGCAGCTTAGCACAGGGGGCGGCTGAAGCTTTCTTT
>.|TRBJ1-1|.|TRBV6-1
CASSEAAAVGGNTEAFF
TGTGCCAGCAGTGAAGCCGCAGCAGTCGGGGGGAACACTGAAGCTTTCTTT
>TRBD2|TRBJ2-2|.|TRBV11-1
CASSLLLALPGELFF
TGTGCCAGCAGCCTCTTACTAGCGCTCCCCGGGGAGCTGTTTTTT
>.|TRBJ1-5|.|TRBV2
CASTPEGGNQPQHF
TGTGCCAGCACCCCGGAGGGGGGGAATCAGCCCCAGCATTTT
>.|TRBJ1-1|.|TRBV4-2
CASSQTGPEAFF
TGTGCCAGCAGCCAGACGGGGCCTGAAGCTTTCTTT
>TRBD1|TRBJ2-7|.|TRBV27
CASSFGTAPTYEQYF
TGTGCCAGCAGTTTTGGGACAGCTCCTACCTACGAGCAGTACTTC
>TRBD2|TRBJ2-5|.|TRBV28
CASGLAGGSETQYF
TGTGCCAGCGGACTAGCGGGAGGTTCAGAGACCCAGTACTTC
>TRBD1|TRBJ1-6|.|TRBV27
CASSSGQGVGSYNSPLHF
TGTGCCAGCAGCTCGGGACAGGGGGTTGGGTCCTATAATTCACCCCTCCACTTT
>.|TRBJ2-7|.|TRBV4-3
CASSQFGGLNYEQYF
TGCGCCAGCAGCCAATTCGGAGGGTTGAATTACGAGCAGTACTTC
>.|TRBJ2-5|.|TRBV27
CATLPVVGGKETQYF
TGTGCCACCCTCCCTGTGGTCGGGGGTAAAGAGACCCAGTACTTC
>.|TRBJ2-7|.|TRBV16
CASSQEFVTALDF
TGTGCCAGCAGCCAAGAATTTGTAACAGCTTTAGACTTC
>TRBD2|TRBJ2-3|large|TRBV7-9
CASSPLGRGGGTDTQYF
TGTGCCAGCAGCCCCCTAGGGAGGGGCGGGGGAACAGATACGCAGTATTTT
>.|TRBJ2-1|.|TRBV6-1
CASSHQSYNEQFF
TGTGCCAGCAGTCATCAGAGCTACAATGAGCAGTTCTTC
>.|TRBJ1-5|.|TRBV6-1
CASSEQGTYDQPQHF
TGTGCCAGCAGTGAACAGGGGACCTATGATCAGCCCCAGCATTTT
>.|TRBJ1-5|.|TRBV7-9
CASSSTETSNQPQHF
TGTGCCAGCAGCTCGACGGAGACTAGCAATCAGCCCCAGCATTTT
>.|TRBJ2-1|.|TRBV9
CASSPPTTGHYNEQFF
TGTGCCAGCAGCCCTCCCACTACGGGCCATTACAATGAGCAGTTCTTC
>TRBD1|TRBJ2-2|.|TRBV9
CASSAGTGRDTGELFF
TGTGCCAGCAGCGCCGGGACAGGGAGGGACACCGGGGAGCTGTTTTTT
>.|TRBJ2-4|.|TRBV29-1
CSVTLGSIQYF
TGCAGCGTTACTTTGGGTAGCATTCAGTACTTC
>.|TRBJ2-4|once|TRBV5-6
CASSLMAKNIQYF
TGTGCCAGCAGCTTGATGGCCAAAAACATTCAGTACTTC
>.|TRBJ1-5|.|TRBV11-2
CASSAEGWGGNQPQHF
TGTGCCAGCAGCGCCGAAGGCTGGGGTGGCAATCAGCCCCAGCATTTT
>TRBD2|TRBJ2-2|.|TRBV9
CASSVAPLAVAGELFF
TGTGCCAGCAGCGTAGCTCCTCTAGCGGTCGCCGGGGAGCTGTTTTTT
>.|TRBJ2-1|.|TRBV13
CASNEETYNEQFF
TGTGCCAGCAACGAGGAGACCTACAATGAGCAGTTCTTC
>TRBD1|TRBJ2-1|.|TRBV23-1
CAGELTGTGANEQFF
TGCGCCGGAGAACTTACCGGGACAGGGGCAAATGAGCAGTTCTTC
>.|TRBJ1-1|.|TRBV25-1
CASGAGNTEAFF
TGTGCCAGCGGGGCCGGAAACACTGAAGCTTTCTTT
>TRBD1|TRBJ1-1|once|TRBV6-5
CASSYWGTADTEAFF
TGTGCCAGCAGTTACTGGGGGACAGCAGACACTGAAGCTTTCTTT
>TRBD2|TRBJ2-7|.|TRBV27
CASVALAGGTEQYF
TGTGCCAGCGTGGCCCTAGCGGGAGGAACCGAGCAGTACTTC
>TRBD1|TRBJ2-7|.|TRBV4-3
CASSQDNYRGYEQYF
TGCGCCAGCAGCCAAGATAACTACAGGGGCTACGAGCAGTACTTC
>TRBD2|TRBJ2-7|.|TRBV5-5
CASSLRTSGSSYEQYF
TGTGCCAGCAGCTTGAGGACTAGCGGTTCCTCCTACGAGCAGTACTTC
>.|TRBJ1-5|.|TRBV6-5
CASSYGRGAQPQHF
TGTGCCAGCAGTTACGGCAGGGGTGCTCAGCCCCAGCATTTT
>.|TRBJ2-3|.|TRBV9
CASGGPSGTSDTQYF
TGTGCCAGCGGAGGACCTTCCGGGACTTCAGATACGCAGTATTTT
>TRBD1|TRBJ2-1|once|TRBV6-5
CASSYSGTAYHNEQFF
TGTGCCAGCAGTTACTCCGGGACAGCCTACCACAATGAGCAGTTCTTC
>.|TRBJ2-5|once|TRBV27
CASSYGGETQYF
TGTGCCAGCTCCTATGGTGGGGAGACCCAGTACTTC
>TRBD1|TRBJ2-7|once|TRBV5-1
CASSLRTGLANEQYF
TGCGCCAGCAGCCTACGGACAGGATTGGCGAATGAGCAGTACTTC
>TRBD1|TRBJ1-1|.|TRBV27
CASSLSIGGETEAFF
TGTGCCAGCAGTTTATCGATAGGGGGCGAAACTGAAGCTTTCTTT
>.|TRBJ2-1|.|TRBV7-9
CASSPPGGGGFNEQFF
TGTGCCAGCAGCCCACCCGGGGGAGGGGGTTTCAATGAGCAGTTCTTC
>.|TRBJ1-1|few|TRBV6-5
CASSFYAGNTEAFF
TGTGCCAGCAGTTTCTACGCAGGTAACACTGAAGCTTTCTTT